This T cell receptor (beta chain) was captured in a study of blood T cell repertoires in COVID-19. Overall study: Samples came from the United States, Italy and Spain, spanning acute and convalescent COVID-19. PBMCs, B-cell-depleted T cells, or T cells were the source of the cDNA or gDNA that made up the material.

The authors' processing: By means of reference gene primer amplification, nucleated cell counts were estimated. Sequencing used immunoSEQ multiplex PCR; TCRdb keeps in-frame clones, though not all of them. D and trimming were read from the DNA, whereas the V and J calls and clone size are those reported in that table. The profile shows about 670,000 clones, over 80% of them singletons. The TCR was taken from a woman in her late teens or twenties with acute or convalescent COVID-19. Source material: peripheral blood.

In DNA, the CDR3 is TGTGCCAGCAGCTCCCGGGAGGGGACCTACAATGAGCAGTTCTTC. Its protein is CASSSREGTYNEQFF. This chain links TRBV9 with TRBJ2-1, with 8 bases matching TRBD2. Trimming cost V 4 bases and J 2 bases; bases outside gene matches: 5. From germline, CDR1 is SGDLS and CDR2 YYNGEE. The CDR3 is 15 residues long.